This is a list of T cell receptor beta chains from one sample in a study of T cell responses to AZD1222 COVID-19 vaccine. The assay was immunoSEQ multiplex PCR, and TCRdb's table has in-frame clones only and misses some. The sample carries under 200,000 clones, 87% recorded once. Sequenced material: peripheral blood, taken on day 0 of MenACWY control vaccination. These receptors came from an adult in good health. The conserved cysteine and the conserved F or W are not part of the CDR3 here.

>TRBJ2-1|TRBV10-3
AITTSGRNRDNEQF
>TRBJ2-1|TRBV10-3
AIRPGLAGNEQF
>TRBJ2-1|TRBV19
ASSIPLTSGSSDEQF
>TRBJ1-1|TRBV6-5
ASSPRYLNTEAF
>TRBJ1-1|TRBV30
AWDTGRNTEAF
>TRBJ2-6|TRBV6-5
ASSPTGSGANVLT
>TRBJ1-1|TRBV6-1
ASSEVRWRTEAF
>TRBJ1-1|TRBV7-6
ASSPGTLYTEAF
>TRBJ2-7|TRBV12-3/TRBV12-4
ASSFSRDYEQY
>TRBJ2-5|TRBV29-1
SVEDPQETQY
>TRBJ2-1|TRBV27
ASKRAGEANEQF
>TRBJ1-5|TRBV19
ASSMKRVLGQPQH
>TRBJ1-1|TRBV24-1
ATSLGGGEAF
>TRBJ2-7|TRBV9
ASSLGPTYEQY
>TRBJ2-7|TRBV7-9
ASSFSGTPYEQY
>TRBJ1-2|TRBV24-1
ATSDPPSTAVAGGYT
>TRBJ1-5|TRBV19
ASSIERVGSPQH
>TRBJ2-3|TRBV25-1
ASSALGLSGTQY
>TRBJ2-5|TRBV27
ASSSLGGETQY
>TRBJ1-2|TRBV2
ASRYTTQSYGYT
>TRBJ1-2|TRBV2
ASSGQGLYGYT
>TRBJ1-6|TRBV7-2
ASSLGQGVSSPLH
>TRBJ1-5|TRBV21-1
ASSRSLRSGNQPQH
>TRBJ2-7|TRBV7-2
ASSSAGTGIEQY
>TRBJ1-2|TRBV29-1
SVEAPYGYT
>TRBJ2-7|TRBV5-1
ASSFVGGTYEQY
>TRBJ1-2|TRBV5-4
ASSIRTGTSNYGYT
>TRBJ2-1|TRBV12-5
ASGLSHGAYNEQF
>TRBJ2-7|TRBV27
ASRGTEAYEQY
>TRBJ2-7|TRBV5-1
ASRRDLGEQY
>TRBJ1-1|TRBV2
ASRANEDTEAF
>TRBJ2-3|TRBV9
ASSVQAPSTDTQY
>TRBJ2-1|TRBV6-1
ASSDRGALAEEQF
>TRBJ2-1|TRBV7-9
ASSSGSYNEQF
>TRBJ1-2|TRBV5-4
ASSLDPALGYT
>TRBJ1-5|TRBV7-8
ASSLLGMGNQPQH
>TRBJ2-2|TRBV15
ATSRGWAGLAGAANTGELF
>TRBJ2-7|TRBV14
ASSQGGNLGSYEQY
>TRBJ2-3|TRBV28
ASSFRLADTQY
>TRBJ1-6|TRBV6-5
ASSYSPGERGPLH
>TRBJ1-2|TRBV5-5
ASSLAGGAHGYT
>TRBJ2-7|TRBV27
ASSLPGQGAHEQY
>TRBJ2-7|TRBV6-5
ASSYSAASSYEQY
>TRBJ2-3|TRBV12-2
ASRRRRLAVRTDTQY
>TRBJ1-1|TRBV28
ASSPSRQGAYTEAF
>TRBJ1-2|TRBV5-1
ASSLAGQSLANYGYT
>TRBJ1-2|TRBV28
ASRDENYGYT
>TRBJ2-2|TRBV19
ASSPRTSGSYAGELF
>TRBJ2-1|TRBV7-8
ASTRDRIPTGDNEQF
>TRBJ1-1|TRBV4-1
ASSHSRGNTEAF
>TRBJ1-4|TRBV7-8
ASSSDRDGEKLF
>TRBJ2-7|TRBV7-2
ASGYVIDREYEQY
>TRBJ2-3|TRBV7-2
ASSLGGTVDTQY
>TRBJ2-7|TRBV15
ATSIEVRYEQY